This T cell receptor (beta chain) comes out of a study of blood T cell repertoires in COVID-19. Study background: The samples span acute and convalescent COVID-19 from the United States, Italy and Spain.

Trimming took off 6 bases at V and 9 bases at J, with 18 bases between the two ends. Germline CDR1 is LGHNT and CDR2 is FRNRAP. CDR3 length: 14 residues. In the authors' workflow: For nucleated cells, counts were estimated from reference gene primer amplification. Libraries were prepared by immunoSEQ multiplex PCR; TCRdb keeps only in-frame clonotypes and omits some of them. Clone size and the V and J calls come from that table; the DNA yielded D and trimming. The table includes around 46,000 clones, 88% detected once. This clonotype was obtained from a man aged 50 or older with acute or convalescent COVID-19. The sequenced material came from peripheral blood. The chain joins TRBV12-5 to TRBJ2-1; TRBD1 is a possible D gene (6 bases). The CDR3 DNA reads TGTGCTAGTGGCTTACAGGGTCTCAGTAGTGAGCAGTTCTTC. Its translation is CASGLQGLSSEQFF.